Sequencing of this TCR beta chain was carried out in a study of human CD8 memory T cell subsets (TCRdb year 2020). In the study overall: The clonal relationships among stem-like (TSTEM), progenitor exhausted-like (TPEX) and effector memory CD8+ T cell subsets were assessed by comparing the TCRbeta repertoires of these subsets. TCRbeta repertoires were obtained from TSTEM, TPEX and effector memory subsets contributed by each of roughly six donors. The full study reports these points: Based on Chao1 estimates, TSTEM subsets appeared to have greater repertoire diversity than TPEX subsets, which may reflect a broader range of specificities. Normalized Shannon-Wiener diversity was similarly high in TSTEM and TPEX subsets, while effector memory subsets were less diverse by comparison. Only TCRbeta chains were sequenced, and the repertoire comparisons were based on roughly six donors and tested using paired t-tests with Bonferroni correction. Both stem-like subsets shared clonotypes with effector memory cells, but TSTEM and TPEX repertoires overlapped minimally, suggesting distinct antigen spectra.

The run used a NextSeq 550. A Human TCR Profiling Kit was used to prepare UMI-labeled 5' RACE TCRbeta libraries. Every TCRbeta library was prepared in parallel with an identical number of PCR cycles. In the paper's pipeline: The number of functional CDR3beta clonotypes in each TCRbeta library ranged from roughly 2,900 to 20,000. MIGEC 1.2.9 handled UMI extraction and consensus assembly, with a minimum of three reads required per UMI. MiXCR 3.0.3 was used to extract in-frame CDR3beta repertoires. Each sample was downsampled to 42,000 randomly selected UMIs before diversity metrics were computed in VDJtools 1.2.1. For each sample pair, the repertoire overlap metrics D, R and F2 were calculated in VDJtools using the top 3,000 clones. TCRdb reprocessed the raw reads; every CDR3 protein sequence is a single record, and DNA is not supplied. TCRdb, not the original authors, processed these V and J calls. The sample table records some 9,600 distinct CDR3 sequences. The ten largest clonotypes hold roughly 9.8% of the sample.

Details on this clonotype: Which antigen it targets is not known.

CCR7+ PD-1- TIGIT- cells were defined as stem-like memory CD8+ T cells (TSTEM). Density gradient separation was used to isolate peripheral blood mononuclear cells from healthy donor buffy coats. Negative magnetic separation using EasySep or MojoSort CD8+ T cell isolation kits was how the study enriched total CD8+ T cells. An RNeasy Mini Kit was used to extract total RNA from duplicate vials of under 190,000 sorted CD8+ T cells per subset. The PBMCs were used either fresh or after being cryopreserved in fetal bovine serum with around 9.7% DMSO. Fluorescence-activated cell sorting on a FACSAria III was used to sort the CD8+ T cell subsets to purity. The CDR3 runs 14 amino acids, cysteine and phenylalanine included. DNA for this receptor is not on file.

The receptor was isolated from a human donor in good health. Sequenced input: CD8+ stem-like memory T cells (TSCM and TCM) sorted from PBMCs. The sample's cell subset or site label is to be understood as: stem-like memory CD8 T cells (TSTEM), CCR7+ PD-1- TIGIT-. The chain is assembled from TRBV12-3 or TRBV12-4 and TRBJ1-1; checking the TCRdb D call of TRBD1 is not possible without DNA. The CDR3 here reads CASSLAGTGTEAFF.